The entry below gives a single T cell receptor beta chain sequence along with its context. The data derive from a study of blood T cell repertoires in COVID-19. Germline CDR1 is SGHNT and CDR2 is YYREEE (reference sequence). CDR3 length: 15 residues. Unmatched junction bases numbered 7, after V lost 0 bases and J lost 6 bases. This table comes from immunoSEQ multiplex PCR, and its TCRdb copy is limited to in-frame clones, with some not included. Found here are 50,000 or so clones, more than 75% of them singletons; the top ten hold 25% to 30%. The rearrangement joins TRBV5-4 to TRBJ2-5, with TRBD2 matching over 8 bases. This receptor was taken from a human donor in a cohort sampled during active COVID-19. Material for sequencing was peripheral blood. As DNA, the CDR3 is TGTGCCAGCAGCTTGGCCGGCGGGGGGAGCCAGACCCAGTACTTC. This sequence encodes CASSLAGGGSQTQYF.